The present entry profiles one T cell receptor beta chain with its context. What it binds is unknown. Original processing methods: A typical sample had some 87,000 TCRs, with about 20,000 to 700,000 overall. MiXCR was run by TCRdb on the RACE reads, yielding one entry per CDR3 protein. TCRdb assigned the V and J calls; the authors' analysis was not used. The table records over 85,000 distinct CDR3 sequences, 10% to 14% of them present only once. This sample was included in a study of human T cells and chemical hapten exposure. As for the study in general: Diphenylcyclopropenone was administered weekly to the scalp of patients throughout the approximately 25-week study.

The germline V gene encodes CDR1 MNHEY and CDR2 SVGAGI. The CDR3 extends over 15 amino acids. The V and J ends lost 6 bases and 7 bases respectively, with 18 bases between them. Time point defined: pre-sensitization, week 0. Treatment given: therapeutic diphenylcyclopropenone sensitization with weekly scalp DPC. Study-wide points: TCRs whose frequency exceeded 1 in 1000 remained the same following DPC sensitization. Alopecia affecting every donor means their immune response may not match healthy people's.

The chain recombines TRBV6-5 with TRBJ2-2; TRBD2 is a possible D gene (6 bases). The source of this sequence is a woman aged 60 to 75 with alopecia areata. Some clones in this sample may be carry-over from other donors' samples. The sample here was whole blood, taken in connection with sensitization to the hapten diphenylcyclopropenone (DPC). Here the CDR3 DNA reads TGTGCCAGCAGAAGGCCCGGGACTCCTATCGGGGAGCTGTTTTTT. It yields the protein CASRRPGTPIGELFF.